The clone carrying this T cell receptor beta chain was recorded at least ten times. The antigen remains undetermined. The source of the sample is a study of T cell repertoires in cytomegalovirus infection. As for the study in general: Public TCR beta signatures were indicative of both CMV infection and a matching HLA type. Whole-study findings and limits: Using cumulative public TCR beta family frequency, the authors identified those who carried CMV together with the relevant HLA. HLA-C-restricted CMV clonotypes gave the most frequent clonotype in two of eight donors.

TCRdb ran MiXCR on the reads and lists one entry per CDR3 protein. The data contain fewer than 550,000 distinct CDR3 sequences, about 17% of them singletons. CDR3 length equals 15 residues. Looked up from germline, CDR1 is SGDLS and CDR2 is YYNGEE. The germline V and J ends were trimmed by 0 bases and 1 base, with 10 bases remaining between them. J is TRBJ1-1 and V is TRBV9; possible D gene TRBD1, 5 bases. The sequence was collected from a human donor in good health (CMV status not recorded). Some clones in this sample may be carry-over from other donors' samples. The sequenced sample was CD8+ T cells from PBMCs. CDR3 loop: CASSVVGDSNTEAFF. The DNA of the CDR3 is TGTGCCAGCAGCGTAGTGGGGGATTCGAACACTGAAGCTTTCTTT.